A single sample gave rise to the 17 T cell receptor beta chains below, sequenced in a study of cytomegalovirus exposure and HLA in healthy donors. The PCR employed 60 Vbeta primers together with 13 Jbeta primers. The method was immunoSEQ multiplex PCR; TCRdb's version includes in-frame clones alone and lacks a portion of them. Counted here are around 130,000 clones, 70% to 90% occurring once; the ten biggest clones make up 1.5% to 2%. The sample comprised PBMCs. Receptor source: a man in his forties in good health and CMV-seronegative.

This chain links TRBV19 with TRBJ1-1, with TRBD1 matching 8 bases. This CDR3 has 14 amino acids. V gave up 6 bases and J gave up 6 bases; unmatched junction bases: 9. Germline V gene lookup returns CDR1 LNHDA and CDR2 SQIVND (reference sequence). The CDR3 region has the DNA TGTGCCAGTAGATGGGACAGGTCACTCTCTGAAGCTTTCTTT. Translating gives CASRWDRSLSEAFF.

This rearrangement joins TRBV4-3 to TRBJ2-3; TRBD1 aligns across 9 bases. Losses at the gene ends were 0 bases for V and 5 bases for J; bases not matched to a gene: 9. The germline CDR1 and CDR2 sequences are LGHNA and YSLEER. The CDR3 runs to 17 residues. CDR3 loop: CASSQEGTGGKRDTQYF. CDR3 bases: TGCGCCAGCAGCCAAGAAGGCACAGGGGGCAAGCGAGATACGCAGTATTTT.

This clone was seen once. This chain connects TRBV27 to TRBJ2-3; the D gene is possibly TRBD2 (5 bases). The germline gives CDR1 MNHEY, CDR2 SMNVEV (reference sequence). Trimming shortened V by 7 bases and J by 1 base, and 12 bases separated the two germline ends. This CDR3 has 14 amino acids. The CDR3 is CASMEVGGTDTQYF. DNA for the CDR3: TGTGCCAGCATGGAAGTGGGAGGCACAGATACGCAGTATTTT.

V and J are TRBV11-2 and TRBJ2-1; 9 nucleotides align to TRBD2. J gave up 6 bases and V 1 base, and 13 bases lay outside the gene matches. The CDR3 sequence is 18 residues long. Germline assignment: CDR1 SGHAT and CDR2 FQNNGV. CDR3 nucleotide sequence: TGTGCCAGCAGCTTAGTTTTAGCGGGAGCTGTCGGTTCCAATGAGCAGTTCTTC. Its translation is CASSLVLAGAVGSNEQFF.

In DNA form, the CDR3 reads TGTGCCAGCAACGTGGACAGGGAGACGTATGGCTACACCTTC. As protein: CASNVDRETYGYTF. The V call is TRBV5-4, the J call TRBJ1-2; 8 positions match TRBD1. CDR1 is SGHNT and CDR2 is YYREEE in the germline V gene (reference sequence). The trim removed 6 bases at V and 5 bases at J, leaving 9 bases unmatched. The CDR3 loop spans 14 amino acids.

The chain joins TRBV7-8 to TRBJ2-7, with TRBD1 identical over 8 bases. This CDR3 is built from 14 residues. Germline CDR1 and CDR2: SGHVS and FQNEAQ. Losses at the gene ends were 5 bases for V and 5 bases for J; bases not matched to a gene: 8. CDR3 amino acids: CASSSRQGNDEQYF. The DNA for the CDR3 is TGTGCCAGCAGCAGCCGACAGGGGAACGACGAGCAGTACTTC.

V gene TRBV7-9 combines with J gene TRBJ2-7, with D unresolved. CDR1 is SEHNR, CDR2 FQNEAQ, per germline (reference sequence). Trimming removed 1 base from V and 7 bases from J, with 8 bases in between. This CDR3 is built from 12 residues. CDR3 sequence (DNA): TGTGCCAGCAGCTTAGAGAGCCTTGAGCAGTACTTC. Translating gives CASSLESLEQYF.

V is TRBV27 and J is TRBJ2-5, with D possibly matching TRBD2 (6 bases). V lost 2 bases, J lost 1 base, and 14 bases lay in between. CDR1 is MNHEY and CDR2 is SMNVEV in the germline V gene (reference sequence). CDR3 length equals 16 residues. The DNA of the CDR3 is TGTGCCAGCAGTTTACTGGGGAGCGGGCTCCAAGAGACCCAGTACTTC. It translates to CASSLLGSGLQETQYF.

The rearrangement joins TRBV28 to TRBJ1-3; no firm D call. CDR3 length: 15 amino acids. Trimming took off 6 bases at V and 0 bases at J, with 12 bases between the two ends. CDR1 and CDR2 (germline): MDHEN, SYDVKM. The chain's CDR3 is CASSQTLHSGNTIYF. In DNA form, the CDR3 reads TGTGCCAGCAGCCAAACACTACACTCTGGAAACACCATATATTTT.

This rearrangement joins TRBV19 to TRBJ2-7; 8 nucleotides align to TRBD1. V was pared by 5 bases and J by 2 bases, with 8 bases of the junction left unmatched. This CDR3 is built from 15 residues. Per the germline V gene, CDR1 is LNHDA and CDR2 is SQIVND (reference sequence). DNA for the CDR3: TGTGCCAGTAGTCCCGTAGGACAGGGCCCCTACGAGCAGTACTTC. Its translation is CASSPVGQGPYEQYF.

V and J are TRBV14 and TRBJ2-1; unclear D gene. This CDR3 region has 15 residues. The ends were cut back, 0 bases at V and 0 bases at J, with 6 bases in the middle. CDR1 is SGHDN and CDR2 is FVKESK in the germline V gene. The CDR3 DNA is TGTGCCAGCAGCCAAGAACTAAGCTCCTACAATGAGCAGTTCTTC. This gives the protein CASSQELSSYNEQFF. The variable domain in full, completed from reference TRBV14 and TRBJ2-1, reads EAGVTQFPSHSVIEKGQTVTLRCDPISGHDNLYWYRRVMGKEIKFLLHFVKESKQDESGMPNNRFLAERTGGTYSTLKVQPAELEDSGVYFCASSQELSSYNEQFFGPGTRLTVL.

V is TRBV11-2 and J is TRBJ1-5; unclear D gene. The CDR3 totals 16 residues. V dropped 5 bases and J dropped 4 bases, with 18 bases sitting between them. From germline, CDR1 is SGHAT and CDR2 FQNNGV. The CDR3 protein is CASSEAQSWVNQPQHF. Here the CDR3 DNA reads TGTGCCAGCAGCGAGGCTCAGAGCTGGGTTAATCAGCCCCAGCATTTT.

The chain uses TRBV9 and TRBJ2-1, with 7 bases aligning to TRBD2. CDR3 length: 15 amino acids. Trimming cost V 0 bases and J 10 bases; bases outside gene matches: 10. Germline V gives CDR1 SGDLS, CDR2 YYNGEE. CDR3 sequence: CASSVAGGSSREQFF. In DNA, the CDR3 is TGTGCCAGCAGCGTAGCGGGGGGATCCAGCAGAGAGCAGTTCTTC.

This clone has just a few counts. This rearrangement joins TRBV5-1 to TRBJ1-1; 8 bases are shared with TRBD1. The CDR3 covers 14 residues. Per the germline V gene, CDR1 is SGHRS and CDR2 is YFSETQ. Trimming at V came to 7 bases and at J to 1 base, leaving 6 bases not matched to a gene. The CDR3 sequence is CASQRTGKNTEAFF. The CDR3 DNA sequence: TGCGCCAGCCAGCGGACAGGGAAGAACACTGAAGCTTTCTTT.

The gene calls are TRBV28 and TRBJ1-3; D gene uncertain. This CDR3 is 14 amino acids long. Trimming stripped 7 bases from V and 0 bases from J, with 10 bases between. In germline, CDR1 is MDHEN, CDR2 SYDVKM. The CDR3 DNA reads TGTGCCAGCACCTCCTCGGGCTCTGGAAACACCATATATTTT. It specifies CASTSSGSGNTIYF.

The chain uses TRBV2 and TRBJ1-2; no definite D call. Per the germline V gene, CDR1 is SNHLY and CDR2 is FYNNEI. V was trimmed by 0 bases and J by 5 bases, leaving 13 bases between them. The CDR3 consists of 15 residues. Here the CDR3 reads CASSEAHLRTYGYTF. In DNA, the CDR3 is TGTGCCAGCAGTGAAGCGCACTTACGAACGTATGGCTACACCTTC. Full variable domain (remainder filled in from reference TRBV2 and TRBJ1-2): EPEVTQTPSHQVTQMGQEVILRCVPISNHLYFYWYRQILGQKVEFLVSFYNNEISEKSEIFDDQFSVERPDGSNFTLKIRSTKLEDSAMYFCASSEAHLRTYGYTFGSGTRLTVV.

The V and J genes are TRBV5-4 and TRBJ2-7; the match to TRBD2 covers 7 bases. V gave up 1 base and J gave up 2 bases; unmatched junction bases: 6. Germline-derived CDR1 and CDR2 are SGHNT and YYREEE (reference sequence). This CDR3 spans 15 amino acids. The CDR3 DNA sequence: TGTGCCAGCAGCTTGTCTAGCGGAACTACCTACGAGCAGTACTTC. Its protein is CASSLSSGTTYEQYF.